The 9 T cell receptor beta chains in this list originate from one sample, sequenced in a study of shared clonotypes between healthy human individuals. Assay: immunoSEQ multiplex PCR; the TCRdb copy retains only in-frame clones and omits some. The sample has 470,000 or so clones; 60% to 80% are singletons. Sequencing was carried out using PBMCs. The source is a woman aged 40 to 50 in good health. Some clones in this sample may be carry-over from other donors' samples.

The chain carries TRBV25-1 and TRBJ2-3, with 12 bases matching TRBD1. V shed 5 bases, J shed 2 bases, and the junction held 5 bases outside the gene matches. The V gene's germline CDR1 is MGHDK and CDR2 SYGVNS. The CDR3 totals 16 residues. The CDR3 DNA sequence: TGTGCCAGCAGTCCCGGGACAGGGGGCCCCACAGATACGCAGTATTTT. Translating it yields CASSPGTGGPTDTQYF.

The rearrangement joins TRBV4-3 to TRBJ2-4; 7 nucleotides agree with TRBD1. The CDR3 is made up of 15 amino acids. J gave up 7 bases and V 0 bases, and 6 bases lay outside the gene matches. The germline V gene encodes CDR1 LGHNA and CDR2 YSLEER. CDR3 residues: CASSQDQGTANIQYF. The DNA for the CDR3 is TGCGCCAGCAGCCAAGATCAGGGGACAGCGAACATTCAGTACTTC.

The chain links TRBV28 to TRBJ1-1; a weak D match, TRBD1 (5 bases). Between the trimmed V and J ends, which lost 3 bases and 8 bases, there was a span of 10 bases. CDR3 length: 12 residues. Germline lookup yields CDR1 MDHEN and CDR2 SYDVKM. The CDR3 DNA reads as TGTGCCAGCAGTTTTGGGGGATACGAAGCTTTCTTT. This translates into CASSFGGYEAFF.

The chain employs TRBV9 and TRBJ1-4; perhaps TRBD1 as D (5 bases). CDR1 and CDR2 from the germline V gene are SGDLS and YYNGEE. This CDR3 spans 14 amino acids. With 4 bases removed from V and 5 bases from J, the gap between germline ends came to 12 bases. The CDR3, as DNA: TGTGCCAGCAGCTTCGGGACTGGGAATGAAAAACTGTTTTTT. This translates into CASSFGTGNEKLFF.

Note on this clone: The junction departs from germline at one end; a sequencing error may be responsible. J is TRBJ1-4 and V is TRBV5-1, with 8 nucleotides matching TRBD1. Germline CDR1 is SGHRS and CDR2 is YFSETQ. This CDR3 has 17 amino acids. The DNA for the CDR3 is TGCGCCAGCAGCTTGGGTGCAGGGGGCGCAACAAATGAAAAACTGTTTTTT. Protein product: CASSLGAGGATNEKLFF.

This clone was seen only once. The rearrangement joins TRBV7-9 to TRBJ2-7, with TRBD2 matching over 9 bases. With V trimmed by 5 bases and J by 5 bases, 7 bases remained unmatched. Germline CDR1 and CDR2: SEHNR and FQNEAQ (reference sequence). The CDR3 extends over 14 amino acids. The CDR3 is CASSHSGSINEQYF. The CDR3 DNA follows: TGTGCCAGCAGCCATAGCGGGAGTATCAACGAGCAGTACTTC. The full variable domain, in which reference TRBV7-9 and TRBJ2-7 provide the parts outside the CDR3, is DTGVSQNPRHKITKRGQNVTFRCDPISEHNRLYWYRQTLGQGPEFLTYFQNEAQLEKSRLLSDRFSAERPKGSFSTLEIQRTEQGDSAMYLCASSHSGSINEQYFGPGTRLTVT.

The chain uses TRBV7-9 and TRBJ1-2, with TRBD1 matching over 12 bases. The trim removed 5 bases at V and 5 bases at J, leaving 6 bases unmatched. The germline gives CDR1 SEHNR, CDR2 FQNEAQ (reference sequence). The CDR3 contains 15 residues. The CDR3 DNA is TGTGCCAGCAGCGGCCGGGACAGGGGGCGATATGGCTACACCTTC. Protein: CASSGRDRGRYGYTF.

The gene calls are TRBV11-2 and TRBJ2-5, with a weak D call TRBD2 (5 bases). The CDR3 is 16 residues long. V lost 5 bases to trimming and J lost 5 bases, with 21 bases between them. Germline V gives CDR1 SGHAT, CDR2 FQNNGV. The CDR3 loop reads CASSARGGIRGETQYF. CDR3 sequence (DNA): TGTGCCAGCAGCGCCCGAGGTGGGATCCGAGGGGAGACCCAGTACTTC.

In DNA, the CDR3 is TGTGCCAGCAGCCGAGAGGGGGTAGCGGGAGCGTACAATGAGCAGTTCTTC. Amino acid sequence: CASSREGVAGAYNEQFF. This chain joins TRBV9 and TRBJ2-1; 9 bases agree with TRBD2. The CDR3 is 17 amino acids. Germline lookup yields CDR1 SGDLS and CDR2 YYNGEE. Trimming at V came to 4 bases and at J to 4 bases, leaving 12 bases not matched to a gene.